The 24 T cell receptor beta chains below were found in one sample sequenced in a study of OX40 agonist ivuxolimab in advanced cancers. The protocol was immunoSEQ multiplex PCR, while the TCRdb copy is restricted to in-frame clones and leaves out a portion. The table has 20,000 to 25,000 clones, approximately 82% seen once. The sequencing here drew on CD4+ or CD8+ T cells sorted from blood, taken in a trial of the OX40 agonist ivuxolimab. The origin of the receptors is an adult with an advanced solid tumor such as melanoma, head and neck, liver or kidney cancer.

CDR3 nucleotides: TGTGCCAGCAGTGAGGGGACTGGCTTCTCCTACGAGCAGTACTTC. Translating it yields CASSEGTGFSYEQYF. The rearrangement uses TRBV2 and TRBJ2-7; tentatively, D is TRBD2 (6 bases). Germline V gene lookup returns CDR1 SNHLY and CDR2 FYNNEI. Trimming removed 3 bases from V and 0 bases from J, with 12 bases in between. The CDR3 contains 15 residues.

This chain uses TRBV11-2 with TRBJ2-1, with D possibly TRBD1 on 6 matching bases. In germline, CDR1 is SGHAT, CDR2 FQNNGV. This CDR3 spans 19 amino acids. The V and J ends lost 0 bases and 1 base respectively, with 19 bases between them. For the CDR3, the DNA is TGTGCCAGCAGCTTAGATCCCATTCTTGGGGGCAGTTCCTACAATGAGCAGTTCTTC. This codes for CASSLDPILGGSSYNEQFF.

The chain combines TRBV11-2 with TRBJ2-1; 8 positions agree with TRBD2. The germline V gene encodes CDR1 SGHAT and CDR2 FQNNGV. CDR3 size: 12 residues. Unmatched junction bases numbered 1, after V lost 5 bases and J lost 7 bases. As DNA, the CDR3 is TGTGCCAGCAGCCCGGGAGGGAATGAGCAGTTCTTC. Translating gives CASSPGGNEQFF.

This chain links TRBV4-3 with TRBJ2-2, with D possibly matching TRBD1 (5 bases). The germline V and J ends were trimmed by 0 bases and 6 bases, with 14 bases remaining between them. This CDR3 region has 16 residues. Germline CDR1 is LGHNA and CDR2 is YSLEER. This chain's CDR3 is CASSQDRPTGPGELFF. In DNA, the CDR3 is TGCGCCAGCAGCCAAGATCGACCAACAGGCCCCGGGGAGCTGTTTTTT.

This clone was observed a handful of times. The gene calls are TRBV29-1 and TRBJ1-1; D unclear. Trimming took 7 bases from V and 6 from J, leaving 12 bases between them. Germline CDR1 SQVTM, CDR2 ANQGSEA. The CDR3 is 11 residues long. The CDR3 DNA reads as TGCAGCGCCTCCGGGGTTTCTGAAGCTTTCTTT. Protein product: CSASGVSEAFF.

The V and J genes are TRBV6-5 and TRBJ2-7; 8 bases line up with TRBD1. J was trimmed by 3 bases and V by 0 bases; bases with no gene match: 7. Germline-derived CDR1 and CDR2 are MNHEY and SVGAGI. This CDR3 is built from 16 residues. The CDR3 reads CASSYSPDRGDYEQYF. DNA of the CDR3: TGTGCCAGCAGTTACTCCCCCGACAGGGGAGACTACGAGCAGTACTTC.

This clone was observed a single time. A much larger clonotype is one base distant, so this may be a read error. In the same sample, other DNA sequences code for this CDR3. The chain uses TRBV5-1 and TRBJ1-1, with D tentatively TRBD1 (5 bases). This CDR3 is built from 12 residues. V was clipped by 4 bases and J by 4 bases, with 8 bases between them. Germline V gives CDR1 SGHRS, CDR2 YFSETQ. The CDR3 region has the DNA TGCGCCAGCAGCCCCGGGGGCACTGAAGCTTTCTTT. The encoded protein is CASSPGGTEAFF. Using reference TRBV5-1 and TRBJ1-1 for the parts outside the CDR3, the full variable domain is KAGVTQTPRYLIKTRGQQVTLSCSPISGHRSVSWYQQTPGQGLQFLFEYFSETQRNKGNFPGRFSGRQFSNSRSEMNVSTLELGDSALYLCASSPGGTEAFFGQGTRLTVV.

The chain employs TRBV19 and TRBJ2-1; TRBD2 might be the D (5 bases). This CDR3 comprises 15 residues. Trimming took 3 bases from V and 8 from J, leaving 17 bases between them. CDR1 and CDR2 (germline): LNHDA, SQIVND (reference sequence). The CDR3 region is CASSIRTGGGDEQFF. The CDR3 DNA sequence: TGTGCCAGTAGTATCCGGACCGGAGGAGGTGATGAGCAGTTCTTC. Supplemented by reference TRBV19 and TRBJ2-1, the full variable domain reads DGGITQSPKYLFRKEGQNVTLSCEQNLNHDAMYWYRQDPGQGLRLIYYSQIVNDFQKGDIAEGYSVSREKKESFPLTVTSAQKNPTAFYLCASSIRTGGGDEQFFGPGTRLTVL.

Worth noting for this clone: Germline and junction disagree at one end, which may indicate a read error. The chain recombines TRBV7-9 with TRBJ2-3; TRBD2 aligns across 8 bases. Germline V gene sequence: CDR1 SEHNR, CDR2 FQNEAQ (reference sequence). The CDR3 sequence is 15 residues long. The CDR3 is CASSLAGRGPDTQYF. For the CDR3, the DNA is TGTGCCAGCAGCCTAGCCGGGAGGGGCCCAGATACGCAGTATTTT.

CDR3 sequence: CSVLPGGGDTGELFF. Written as DNA, the CDR3 is TGCAGCGTCCTCCCTGGCGGGGGGGACACCGGGGAGCTGTTTTTT. This rearrangement joins TRBV29-1 to TRBJ2-2; TRBD2 matches 9 bases. V was pared by 6 bases and J by 3 bases, with 8 bases of the junction left unmatched. This CDR3 contains 15 residues. Germline loops: CDR1 SQVTM, CDR2 ANQGSEA.

The rearrangement uses TRBV10-1 and TRBJ2-1; 11 positions match TRBD2. Germline assignment: CDR1 WNHNN and CDR2 SYGVQD (reference sequence). With 5 bases clipped from V and 3 bases from J, the junction kept 3 bases outside the gene matches. The CDR3 sequence is 15 residues long. The CDR3 reads CASSFSGRDYNEQFF. The CDR3 coding sequence is TGCGCCAGCAGTTTTAGCGGGAGGGACTACAATGAGCAGTTCTTC.

The chain employs TRBV4-3 and TRBJ2-1; D gene unclear. V dropped 0 bases and J dropped 8 bases, with 14 bases sitting between them. The CDR3 spans 15 residues. Germline values: CDR1 LGHNA, CDR2 YSLEER. CDR3 bases: TGCGCCAGCAGCCAAGAACGGGTGGAAGGAGATGAGCAGTTCTTC. Its translation: CASSQERVEGDEQFF.

This chain joins TRBV5-4 and TRBJ1-1; D uncertain. Germline loops: CDR1 SGHNT, CDR2 YYREEE (reference sequence). The V and J ends lost 3 bases and 8 bases respectively, with 17 bases between them. The CDR3 totals 14 residues. The CDR3 DNA sequence: TGTGCCAGCAGCTCCTGGGGAACCTTGGAGGAAGCTTTCTTT. Translating gives CASSSWGTLEEAFF.

CDR3 sequence: CASSSTGLAAYNEQFF. In nucleotides, the CDR3 is TGTGCCAGCAGCTCCACAGGGTTAGCGGCCTACAATGAGCAGTTCTTC. J is TRBJ2-1 and V is TRBV7-9; D could derive from TRBD1 or TRBD2 (6 bases each). Trimming removed 4 bases at V and 2 bases at J, with 15 bases between. Germline assignment: CDR1 SEHNR and CDR2 FQNEAQ (reference sequence). This CDR3 spans 16 amino acids.

V usage is TRBV5-6 and J usage is TRBJ2-3, with D hard to call. CDR1 SGHDT and CDR2 YYEEEE come from the germline V gene. V lost 1 base and J 4 bases, leaving 16 bases between the germline ends. CDR3 length: 16 amino acids. This CDR3 reads CASSLLAWGFSDTQYF. In nucleotides, the CDR3 is TGTGCCAGCAGCTTGCTCGCGTGGGGTTTCTCAGATACGCAGTATTTT. The variable domain in full, with the rest retrieved from reference TRBV5-6 and TRBJ2-3, is DAGVTQSPTHLIKTRGQQVTLRCSPKSGHDTVSWYQQALGQGPQFIFQYYEEEERQRGNFPDRFSGHQFPNYSSELNVNALLLGDSALYLCASSLLAWGFSDTQYFGPGTRLTVL.

The chain combines TRBV2 with TRBJ2-5; D may be TRBD1 or TRBD2 (5 bases each). Germline V gene sequence: CDR1 SNHLY, CDR2 FYNNEI. Trimming took off 6 bases at V and 5 bases at J, with 19 bases between the two ends. This CDR3 has 15 amino acids. The CDR3 nucleotides read TGTGCCAGCAGGGACCGGGACCGGTGGATTGAGACCCAGTACTTC. The encoded protein is CASRDRDRWIETQYF. Looking up the rest from reference TRBV2 and TRBJ2-5 gives the full variable domain: EPEVTQTPSHQVTQMGQEVILRCVPISNHLYFYWYRQILGQKVEFLVSFYNNEISEKSEIFDDQFSVERPDGSNFTLKIRSTKLEDSAMYFCASRDRDRWIETQYFGPGTRLLVL.

The CDR3 reads CATHRDTGELFF. CDR3 nucleotides: TGTGCCACCCACAGGGACACCGGGGAGCTGTTTTTT. The chain combines TRBV6-1 with TRBJ2-2, with D possibly being TRBD1 (6 bases). The ends were cut back, 10 bases at V and 3 bases at J, with 9 bases in the middle. The CDR3 contains 12 residues. The germline V gene has CDR1 MNHNS and CDR2 SASEGT.

This clone was recorded once. The chain recombines TRBV4-3 with TRBJ2-7, with a weak D call TRBD1 (6 bases). CDR1 and CDR2 from the germline V gene are LGHNA and YSLEER. V lost 5 bases and J lost 3, with 17 bases in between. The CDR3 extends over 15 amino acids. CDR3 DNA: TGCGCCAGCAGCACGGACAGTTCAGAATACTACGAGCAGTACTTC. This gives the protein CASSTDSSEYYEQYF.

The chain employs TRBV5-4 and TRBJ1-2; TRBD1 matches 7 bases. CDR3 length: 14 amino acids. Germline V lookup: CDR1 SGHNT, CDR2 YYREEE (reference sequence). Losses at the gene ends were 4 bases for V and 2 bases for J; bases not matched to a gene: 5. CDR3 bases: TGTGCCAGCAGCCTAACGACAGGGAACTATGGCTACACCTTC. Its protein is CASSLTTGNYGYTF.

This rearrangement joins TRBV5-1 to TRBJ2-1, with 10 nucleotides matching TRBD2. Germline V CDR1 and CDR2: SGHRS, YFSETQ. V was clipped by 4 bases and J by 6 bases; unmatched bases: 7. CDR3 length: 15 residues. CDR3 DNA sequence: TGCGCCAGCAGCCGGATCTCTAGCGGGGGCAATGAGCAGTTCTTC. As protein: CASSRISSGGNEQFF.

This clone was seen ten or more times. This CDR3 is CASSQDVTGPEAFF. CDR3 in DNA: TGCGCCAGCAGCCAAGATGTAACAGGCCCTGAAGCTTTCTTT. The chain joins TRBV4-3 to TRBJ1-1, with a weak D call TRBD1 (5 bases). The germline V and J ends were trimmed by 0 bases and 6 bases, with 11 bases remaining between them. The length of the CDR3 is 14 residues. Germline CDR1 LGHNA, CDR2 YSLEER.

This clone was seen a handful of times. The chain uses TRBV7-9 and TRBJ2-7, with D perhaps matching TRBD2 (5 bases). Germline CDR1 is SEHNR and CDR2 is FQNEAQ (reference sequence). The CDR3 consists of 13 residues. Trimming took 5 bases from V and 3 from J, leaving 11 bases between them. CDR3 residues: CASSITGSYEQYF. CDR3 sequence (DNA): TGTGCCAGCAGCATAACGGGAAGCTACGAGCAGTACTTC.

CDR3 region: CASSSRASYEQYF. The DNA for the CDR3 is TGTGCCAGCAGCTCTCGCGCTAGCTACGAGCAGTACTTC. V gene TRBV7-2 combines with J gene TRBJ2-7, with D hard to call. CDR3 size: 13 residues. The germline CDR1 and CDR2 sequences are SGHTA and FQGNSA. V lost 4 bases to trimming and J lost 3 bases, with 10 bases between them. Full variable domain (remainder filled in from reference TRBV7-2 and TRBJ2-7): GAGVSQSPSNKVTEKGKDVELRCDPISGHTALYWYRQSLGQGLEFLIYFQGNSAPDKSGLPSDRFSAERTGGSVSTLTIQRTQQEDSAVYLCASSSRASYEQYFGPGTRLTVT.

The chain couples TRBV11-2 to TRBJ2-7, with 7 bases that match TRBD1. The CDR3 is made up of 13 amino acids. The junction had 4 bases not matched to a gene; V was cut back by 5 bases and J by 3 bases. Germline V CDR1 and CDR2: SGHAT, FQNNGV. The CDR3 DNA reads as TGTGCCAGCAGCCTGGGGACAGACTACGAGCAGTACTTC. Protein sequence: CASSLGTDYEQYF.